This T cell receptor (beta chain) was sequenced in a study of blood T cell repertoires in COVID-19. Across the whole study: Acute-phase and convalescent COVID-19 samples originated in the United States, Italy and Spain. Sources were T cells, B-cell-depleted T cells, or PBMCs; the material itself was cDNA or gDNA.

As handled by the study authors: Counts of nucleated cells, estimated from reference gene primer amplification, were obtained. Generated by immunoSEQ multiplex PCR, the TCRdb table keeps only in-frame clones and is missing some. V, J and clone size were drawn from that table, and D and trimming were deduced from the DNA. This table holds 150,000 to 200,000 clones, about 80% found once. This TCR was recovered from a human donor with acute or convalescent COVID-19. The donor label of this sample is uncertain. The source material was peripheral blood.

CDR3 region: CASSSGTPRGNGYTF. CDR3 bases: TGTGCCAGCAGCTCCGGGACACCCCGGGGAAATGGCTACACCTTC. The chain recombines TRBV3-1 (or the pseudogene TRBV3-2) with TRBJ1-2; possible D gene TRBD1, 6 bases. Germline lookup yields CDR1 LGHDT and CDR2 YNNKEL (reference sequence). Trimming removed 5 bases at V and 6 bases at J, with 19 bases between. The CDR3 has 15 residues.